This T cell receptor (beta chain) was obtained from a study of CD8+CD57+ T cells in acquired aplastic anemia. Looking at the study overall: Across the sorted CD4+ and CD8+ cells, DNA amounts averaged around 3.2 ug.

Per germline, CDR1 SGHTA and CDR2 FQGNSA. The CDR3 has 13 amino acids. Trimming pared 6 bases from V and 5 bases from J, leaving 8 bases between. Sequencing was done on patients that had shown CD8+CD57+ cell expansion by flow cytometry. Genomic DNA constituted the template upon which TCR beta VDJ and CDR3 profiling was performed. Using its own MiXCR run on the reads, TCRdb lists one record per CDR3 protein. The table has around 180,000 distinct CDR3 sequences, nearly 50% seen once. Study-wide points: Statistical testing detected no significant gap in CD8+ Simpson's diversity between patients and controls.

This clonotype was counted ten times or more. Its antigen is undetermined. This clonotype was obtained from a human donor with aplastic anemia. Sequencing was performed on sorted CD4+, CD8+, or CD8+CD57+ T cells (not recorded which) from PBMCs. The chain combines TRBV7-2 with TRBJ1-6; no clear D gene. The CDR3 loop reads CASRQIDNSPLHF. The CDR3 DNA is TGTGCCAGCAGACAGATCGATAATTCACCCCTCCACTTT.